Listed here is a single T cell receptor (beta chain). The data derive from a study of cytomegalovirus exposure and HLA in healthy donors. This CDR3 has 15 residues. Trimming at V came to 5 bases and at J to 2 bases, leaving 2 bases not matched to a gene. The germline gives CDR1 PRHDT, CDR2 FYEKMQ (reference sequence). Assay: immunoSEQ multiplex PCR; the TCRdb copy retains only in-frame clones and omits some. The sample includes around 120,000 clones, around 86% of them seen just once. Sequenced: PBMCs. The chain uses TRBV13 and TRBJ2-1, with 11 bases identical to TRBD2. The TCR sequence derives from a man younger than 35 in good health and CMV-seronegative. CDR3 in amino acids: CASSRGLAAYNEQFF. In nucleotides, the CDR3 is TGTGCCAGCAGCAGGGGACTAGCGGCCTACAATGAGCAGTTCTTC.